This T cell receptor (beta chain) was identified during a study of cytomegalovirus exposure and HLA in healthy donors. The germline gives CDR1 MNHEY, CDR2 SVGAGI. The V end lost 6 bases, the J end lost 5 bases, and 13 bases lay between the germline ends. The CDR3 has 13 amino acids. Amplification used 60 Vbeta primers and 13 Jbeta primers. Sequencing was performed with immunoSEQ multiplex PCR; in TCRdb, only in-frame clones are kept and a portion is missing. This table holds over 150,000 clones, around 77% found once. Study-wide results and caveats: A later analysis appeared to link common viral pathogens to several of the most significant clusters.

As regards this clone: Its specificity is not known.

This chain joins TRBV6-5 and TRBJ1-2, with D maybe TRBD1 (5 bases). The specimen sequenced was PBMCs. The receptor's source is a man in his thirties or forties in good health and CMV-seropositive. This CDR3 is CASSPLDRYGYTF. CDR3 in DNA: TGTGCCAGCAGCCCTCTCGACAGATATGGCTACACCTTC.